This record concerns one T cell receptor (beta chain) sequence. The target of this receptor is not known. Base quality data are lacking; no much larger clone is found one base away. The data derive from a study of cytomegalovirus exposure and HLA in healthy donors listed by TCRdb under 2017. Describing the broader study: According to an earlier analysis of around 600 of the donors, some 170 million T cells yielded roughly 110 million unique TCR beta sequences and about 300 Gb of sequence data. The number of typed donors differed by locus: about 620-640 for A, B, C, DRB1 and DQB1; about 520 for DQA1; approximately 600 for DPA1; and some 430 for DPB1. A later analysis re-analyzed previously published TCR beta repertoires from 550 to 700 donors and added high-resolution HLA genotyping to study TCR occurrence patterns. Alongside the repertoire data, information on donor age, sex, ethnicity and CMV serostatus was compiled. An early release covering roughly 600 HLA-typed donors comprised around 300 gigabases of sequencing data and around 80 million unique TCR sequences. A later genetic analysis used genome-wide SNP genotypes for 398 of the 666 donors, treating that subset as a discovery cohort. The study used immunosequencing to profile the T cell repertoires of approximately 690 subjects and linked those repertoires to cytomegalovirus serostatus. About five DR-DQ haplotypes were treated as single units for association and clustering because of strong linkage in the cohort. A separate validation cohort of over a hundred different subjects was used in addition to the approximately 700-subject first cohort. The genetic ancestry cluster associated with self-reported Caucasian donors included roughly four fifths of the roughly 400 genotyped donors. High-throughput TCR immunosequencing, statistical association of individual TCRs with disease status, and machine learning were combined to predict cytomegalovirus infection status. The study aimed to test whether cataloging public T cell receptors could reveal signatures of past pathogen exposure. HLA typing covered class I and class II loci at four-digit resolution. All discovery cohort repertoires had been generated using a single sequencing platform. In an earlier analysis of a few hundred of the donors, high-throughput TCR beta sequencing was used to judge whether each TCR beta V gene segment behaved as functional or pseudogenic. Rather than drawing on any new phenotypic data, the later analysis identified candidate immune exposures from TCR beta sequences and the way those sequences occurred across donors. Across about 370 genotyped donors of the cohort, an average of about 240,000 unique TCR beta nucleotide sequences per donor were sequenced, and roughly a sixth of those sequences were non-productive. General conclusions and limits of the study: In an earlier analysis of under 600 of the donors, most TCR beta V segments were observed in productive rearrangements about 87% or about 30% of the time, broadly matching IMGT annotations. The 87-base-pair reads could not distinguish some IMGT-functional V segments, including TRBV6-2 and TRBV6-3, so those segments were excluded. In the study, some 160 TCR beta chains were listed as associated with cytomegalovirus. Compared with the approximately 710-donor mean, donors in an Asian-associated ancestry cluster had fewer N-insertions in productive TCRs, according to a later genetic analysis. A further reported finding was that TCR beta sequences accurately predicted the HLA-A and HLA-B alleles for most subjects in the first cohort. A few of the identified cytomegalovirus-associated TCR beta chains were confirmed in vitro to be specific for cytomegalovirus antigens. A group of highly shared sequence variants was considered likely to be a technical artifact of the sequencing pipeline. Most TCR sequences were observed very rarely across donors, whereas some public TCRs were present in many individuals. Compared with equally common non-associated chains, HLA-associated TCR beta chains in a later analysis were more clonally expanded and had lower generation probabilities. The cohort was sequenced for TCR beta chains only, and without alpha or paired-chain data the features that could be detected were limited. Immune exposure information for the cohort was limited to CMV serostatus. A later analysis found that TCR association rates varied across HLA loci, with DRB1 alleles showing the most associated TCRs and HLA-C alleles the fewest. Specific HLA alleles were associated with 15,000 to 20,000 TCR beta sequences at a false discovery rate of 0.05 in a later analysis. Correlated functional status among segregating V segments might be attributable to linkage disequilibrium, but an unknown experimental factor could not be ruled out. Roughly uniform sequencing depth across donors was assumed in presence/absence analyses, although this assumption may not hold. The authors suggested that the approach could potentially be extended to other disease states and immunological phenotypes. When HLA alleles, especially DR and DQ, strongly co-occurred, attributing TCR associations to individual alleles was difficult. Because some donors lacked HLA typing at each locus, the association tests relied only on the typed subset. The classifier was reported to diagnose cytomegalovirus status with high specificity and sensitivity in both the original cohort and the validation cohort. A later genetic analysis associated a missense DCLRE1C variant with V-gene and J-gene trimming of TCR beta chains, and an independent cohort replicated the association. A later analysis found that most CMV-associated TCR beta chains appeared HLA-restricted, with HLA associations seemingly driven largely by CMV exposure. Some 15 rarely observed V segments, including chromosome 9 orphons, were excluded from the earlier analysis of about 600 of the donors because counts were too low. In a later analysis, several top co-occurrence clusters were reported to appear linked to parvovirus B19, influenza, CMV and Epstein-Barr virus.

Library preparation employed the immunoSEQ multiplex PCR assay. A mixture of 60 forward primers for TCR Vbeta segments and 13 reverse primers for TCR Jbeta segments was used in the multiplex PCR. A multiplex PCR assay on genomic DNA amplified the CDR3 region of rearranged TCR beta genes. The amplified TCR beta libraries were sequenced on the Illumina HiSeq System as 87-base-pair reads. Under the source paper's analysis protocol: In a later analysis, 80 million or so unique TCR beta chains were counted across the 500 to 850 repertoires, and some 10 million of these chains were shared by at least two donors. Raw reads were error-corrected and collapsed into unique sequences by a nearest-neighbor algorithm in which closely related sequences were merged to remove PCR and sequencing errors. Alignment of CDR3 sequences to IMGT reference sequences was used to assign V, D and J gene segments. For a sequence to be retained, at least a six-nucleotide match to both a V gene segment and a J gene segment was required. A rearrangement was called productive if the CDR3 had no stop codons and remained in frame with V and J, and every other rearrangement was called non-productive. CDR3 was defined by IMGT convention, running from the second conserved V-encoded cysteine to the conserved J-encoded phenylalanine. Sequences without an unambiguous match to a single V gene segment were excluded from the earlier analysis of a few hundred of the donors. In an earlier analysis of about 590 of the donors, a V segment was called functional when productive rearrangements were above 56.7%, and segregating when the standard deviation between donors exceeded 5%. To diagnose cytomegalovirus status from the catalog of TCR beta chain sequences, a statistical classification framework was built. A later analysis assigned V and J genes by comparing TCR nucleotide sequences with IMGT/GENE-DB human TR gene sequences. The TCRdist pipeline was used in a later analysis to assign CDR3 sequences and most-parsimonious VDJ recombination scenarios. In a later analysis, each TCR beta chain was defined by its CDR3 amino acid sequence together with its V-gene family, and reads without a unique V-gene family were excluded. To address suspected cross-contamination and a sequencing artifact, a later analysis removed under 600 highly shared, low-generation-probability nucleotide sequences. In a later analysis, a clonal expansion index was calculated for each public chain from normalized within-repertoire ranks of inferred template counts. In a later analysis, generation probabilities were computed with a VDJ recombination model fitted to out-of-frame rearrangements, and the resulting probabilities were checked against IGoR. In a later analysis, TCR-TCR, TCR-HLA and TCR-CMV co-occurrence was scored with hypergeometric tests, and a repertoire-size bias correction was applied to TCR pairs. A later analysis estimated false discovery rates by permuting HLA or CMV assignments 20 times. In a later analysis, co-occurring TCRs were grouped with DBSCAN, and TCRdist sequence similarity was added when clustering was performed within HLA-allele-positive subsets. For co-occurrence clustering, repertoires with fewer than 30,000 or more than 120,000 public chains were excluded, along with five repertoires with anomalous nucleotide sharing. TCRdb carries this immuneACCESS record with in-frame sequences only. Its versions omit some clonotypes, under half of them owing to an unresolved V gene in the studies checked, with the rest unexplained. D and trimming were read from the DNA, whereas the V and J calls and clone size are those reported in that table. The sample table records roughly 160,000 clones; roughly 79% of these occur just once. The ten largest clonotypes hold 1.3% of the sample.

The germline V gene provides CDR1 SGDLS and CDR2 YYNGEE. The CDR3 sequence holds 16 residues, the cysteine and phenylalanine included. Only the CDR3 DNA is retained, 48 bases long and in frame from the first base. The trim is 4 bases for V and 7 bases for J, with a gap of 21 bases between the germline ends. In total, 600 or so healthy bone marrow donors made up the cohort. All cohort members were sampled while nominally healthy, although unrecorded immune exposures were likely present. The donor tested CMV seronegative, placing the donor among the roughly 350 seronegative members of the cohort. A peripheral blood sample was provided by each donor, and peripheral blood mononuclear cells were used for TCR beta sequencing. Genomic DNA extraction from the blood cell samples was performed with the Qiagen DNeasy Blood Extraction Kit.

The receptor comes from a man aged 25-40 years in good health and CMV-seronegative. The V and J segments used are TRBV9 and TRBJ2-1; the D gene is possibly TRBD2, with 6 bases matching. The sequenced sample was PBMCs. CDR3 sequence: CASSPPGVAVWNEQFF. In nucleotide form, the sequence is TGTGCCAGCAGCCCCCCGGGGGTCGCTGTTTGGAATGAGCAGTTCTTC.